The text below deals with one T cell receptor (beta chain). Its antigen is undetermined. The length of the CDR3 is 13 residues. V was cut by 4 bases and J by 4 bases, with 11 bases left in between. CDR1 is SQVTM and CDR2 is ANQGSEA in the germline V gene. The sample comes from a study of T cell responses to AZD1222 COVID-19 vaccine. Study-wide results and caveats: None of the repertoires were sampled until the peak T cell response had passed. Spike as a whole was targeted by vaccine-associated CD4 TCRs, dominant at 160-218 and 743-854.

Sequencing used immunoSEQ multiplex PCR; TCRdb keeps in-frame clones, though not all of them. The sample records some 150,000 clones, 85% to 95% being singletons. Sequences were derived from peripheral blood, sampled on day 0 of AZD1222 vaccination. The receptor comes from an adult in good health. J is TRBJ1-3 and V is TRBV29-1; D unresolved. The DNA of the CDR3 is TGCAGCGTTGGGTCAACAGCCGGAAACACCATATATTTT. It encodes CSVGSTAGNTIYF.